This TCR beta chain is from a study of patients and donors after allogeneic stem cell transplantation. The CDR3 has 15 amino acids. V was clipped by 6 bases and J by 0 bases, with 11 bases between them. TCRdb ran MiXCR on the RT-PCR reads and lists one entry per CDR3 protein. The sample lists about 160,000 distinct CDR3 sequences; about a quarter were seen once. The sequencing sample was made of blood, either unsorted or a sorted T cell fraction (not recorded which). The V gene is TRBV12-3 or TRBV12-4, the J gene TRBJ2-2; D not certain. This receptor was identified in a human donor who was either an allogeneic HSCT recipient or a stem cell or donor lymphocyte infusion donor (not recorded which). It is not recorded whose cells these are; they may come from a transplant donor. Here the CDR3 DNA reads TGTGCCAGCAGCCCGTATGGGGCGAACACCGGGGAGCTGTTTTTT. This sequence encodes CASSPYGANTGELFF.